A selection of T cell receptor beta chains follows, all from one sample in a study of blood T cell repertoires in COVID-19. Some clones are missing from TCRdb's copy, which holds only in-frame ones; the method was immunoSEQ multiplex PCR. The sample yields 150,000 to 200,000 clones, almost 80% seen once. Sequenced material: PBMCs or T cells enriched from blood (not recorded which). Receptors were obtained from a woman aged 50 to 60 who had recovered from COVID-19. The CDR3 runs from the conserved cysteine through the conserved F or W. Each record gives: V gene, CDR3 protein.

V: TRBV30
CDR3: CAWSGGHSGNTIYF

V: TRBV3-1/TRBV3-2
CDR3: CASSQGTSGTYEQYF

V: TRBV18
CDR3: CASSPGQVGYGYTF

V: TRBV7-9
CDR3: CASSYAGGWQYF

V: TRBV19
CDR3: CASSIPWQKGTEDQPQHF

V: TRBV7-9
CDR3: CASSFGLLKGTGTEAFF

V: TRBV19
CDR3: CATSGQVGNTIYF

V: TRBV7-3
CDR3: CASSPGQSNTEAFF

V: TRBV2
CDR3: CASSVDRVNQPQHF

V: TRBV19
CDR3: CASSITGKGAYEQYF

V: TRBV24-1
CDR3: CATRPRGLGEQFF

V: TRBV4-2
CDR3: CASSQDASNRETQYF

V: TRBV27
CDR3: CASSPRVSADTEAFF

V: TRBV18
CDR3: CASSPGGGLREKLFF

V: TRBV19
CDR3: CASSPRGTLNEQFF

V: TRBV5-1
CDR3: CASSTGQGQETQYF

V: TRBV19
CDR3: CAAAQGTYGYTF

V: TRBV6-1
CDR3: CASSEEGTGDQPQHF

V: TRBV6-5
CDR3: CASSQSSGTGELFF

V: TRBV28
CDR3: CASSLGGREETQYF

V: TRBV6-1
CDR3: CASSENLAGVGYNEQFF

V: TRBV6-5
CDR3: CASSAANTGELFF

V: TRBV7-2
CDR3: CASSLSGPGMNTEAFF

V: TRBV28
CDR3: CASSNTGYTGSYEQYF

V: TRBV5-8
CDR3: CASSSFGQPQHF

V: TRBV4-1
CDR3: CASSQAGSGRAYEQYF